These 13 T cell receptor beta chains were sequenced from one sample in a study of cytomegalovirus exposure and HLA in healthy donors. With 60 Vbeta and 13 Jbeta primers, the PCR was carried out. Clones were read by immunoSEQ multiplex PCR, and TCRdb kept only the in-frame ones, dropping some. Found here are about 110,000 clones, 77% of them singletons; the top ten hold 4.2%. The sequenced material came from PBMCs. These receptors all come from a male donor in good health and CMV-seronegative.

The rearrangement links TRBV5-1 to TRBJ1-1, with TRBD1 matching 8 bases. There are 16 residues in the CDR3. Germline V gene data show CDR1 as SGHRS and CDR2 as YFSETQ. V lost 4 bases to trimming and J lost 0 bases; unmatched junction nucleotides: 8. CDR3 coding DNA: TGCGCCAGCAGCACCGGGGACAGGCTAATGAACACTGAAGCTTTCTTT. Its translation is CASSTGDRLMNTEAFF.

This chain uses TRBV4-2 with TRBJ2-3; D might be TRBD2 (5 bases). CDR1 and CDR2 (germline): LGHNA, YNFKEQ. Between the trimmed V and J ends, which lost 0 bases and 4 bases, there was a span of 11 bases. CDR3 length: 15 residues. CDR3 residues: CASSQDREGADTQYF. The DNA of the CDR3 is TGTGCCAGCAGCCAAGATCGGGAAGGCGCAGATACGCAGTATTTT.

The chain uses TRBV7-9 and TRBJ1-2, with D possibly being TRBD1 (5 bases). With 5 bases removed from V and 10 bases from J, the gap between germline ends came to 14 bases. CDR1 is SEHNR and CDR2 is FQNEAQ in the germline V gene (reference sequence). The CDR3 length is 12 residues. Written as DNA, the CDR3 is TGTGCCAGCAGCCCTACCCCACAGGACTACACCTTC. Its translation is CASSPTPQDYTF.

The rearrangement uses TRBV4-2 and TRBJ2-1; 8 positions agree with TRBD2. The V gene end was trimmed by 0 bases and the J gene end by 6 bases; junction bases not matched to a gene: 19. Germline CDR1 is LGHNA and CDR2 is YNFKEQ. The CDR3 runs to 20 residues. The DNA for the CDR3 is TGTGCCAGCAGCCAAGATTGGTTACGCGGACGGGAGGGCGTCGGCAATGAGCAGTTCTTC. Protein product: CASSQDWLRGREGVGNEQFF.

This chain uses TRBV5-1 with TRBJ1-3; possible D gene TRBD1, 6 bases. The V end lost 3 bases, the J end lost 0 bases, and 16 bases lay between the germline ends. Germline-derived CDR1 and CDR2 are SGHRS and YFSETQ. This CDR3 spans 17 amino acids. The CDR3: CASSSEEGQFSGNTIYF. The CDR3, as DNA: TGCGCCAGCAGCTCCGAAGAGGGACAATTCTCTGGAAACACCATATATTTT. Full variable domain (missing parts from reference TRBV5-1 and TRBJ1-3): KAGVTQTPRYLIKTRGQQVTLSCSPISGHRSVSWYQQTPGQGLQFLFEYFSETQRNKGNFPGRFSGRQFSNSRSEMNVSTLELGDSALYLCASSSEEGQFSGNTIYFGEGSWLTVV.

The chain has TRBV28 and TRBJ2-7; 7 bases line up with TRBD2. J was trimmed by 7 bases and V by 3 bases; bases with no gene match: 9. The CDR3 sequence is 14 residues long. Germline loops: CDR1 MDHEN, CDR2 SYDVKM. The CDR3 spells CASSFRRETSEQYF. The CDR3 DNA follows: TGTGCCAGCAGTTTCCGGCGGGAGACCTCTGAGCAGTACTTC.

The chain links TRBV28 to TRBJ1-5; D gene ambiguous. With 3 bases removed from V and 3 bases from J, the gap between germline ends came to 3 bases. Germline loops: CDR1 MDHEN, CDR2 SYDVKM. This CDR3 has 12 residues. The CDR3 region is CASSFLNQPQHF. In DNA form, the CDR3 reads TGTGCCAGCAGTTTTCTCAATCAGCCCCAGCATTTT.

The rearrangement uses TRBV6-5 and TRBJ2-6, with D unresolved. The CDR3 has 16 amino acids. Germline loops: CDR1 MNHEY, CDR2 SVGAGI. Trimming pared 0 bases from V and 1 base from J, leaving 7 bases between. The CDR3 region has the DNA TGTGCCAGCAGTTACTCGTTAAATTCTGGGGCCAACGTCCTGACTTTC. Its translation: CASSYSLNSGANVLTF.

The count of this clone is one. The chain links TRBV5-1 to TRBJ2-1; 11 bases fit TRBD1. Unmatched junction bases numbered 3, after V lost 4 bases and J lost 6 bases. Germline-derived CDR1 and CDR2 are SGHRS and YFSETQ. The CDR3 spans 14 residues. The CDR3 loop reads CASSQGQGGNEQFF. CDR3 bases: TGCGCCAGCAGCCAGGGACAGGGGGGCAATGAGCAGTTCTTC. Full variable domain (missing parts from reference TRBV5-1 and TRBJ2-1): KAGVTQTPRYLIKTRGQQVTLSCSPISGHRSVSWYQQTPGQGLQFLFEYFSETQRNKGNFPGRFSGRQFSNSRSEMNVSTLELGDSALYLCASSQGQGGNEQFFGPGTRLTVL.

The V gene is TRBV9, the J gene TRBJ2-5; 8 positions match TRBD1. CDR3 length equals 15 residues. Germline V gene sequence: CDR1 SGDLS, CDR2 YYNGEE. The junction had 6 bases not matched to a gene; V was cut back by 0 bases and J by 5 bases. The CDR3 spells CASSVEGQGQETQYF. The CDR3 bases are TGTGCCAGCAGCGTAGAAGGACAGGGACAGGAGACCCAGTACTTC.

V is TRBV27 and J is TRBJ2-2, with D hard to call. The ends were cut back, 2 bases at V and 0 bases at J, with 7 bases in the middle. The CDR3 loop spans 15 amino acids. The germline gives CDR1 MNHEY, CDR2 SMNVEV (reference sequence). CDR3 region: CASSLVRSNTGELFF. CDR3 bases: TGTGCCAGCAGTTTAGTCAGGTCGAACACCGGGGAGCTGTTTTTT.

The chain recombines TRBV19 with TRBJ2-7; a weak D match, TRBD2 (6 bases). The V and J ends lost 5 bases and 7 bases respectively, with 12 bases between them. The CDR3 is 12 amino acids. Germline CDR1 LNHDA, CDR2 SQIVND (reference sequence). The CDR3 protein is CASSPTRKEQYF. CDR3 DNA: TGTGCCAGTAGTCCGACTAGGAAGGAGCAGTACTTC.

The CDR3 spells CASRPTGFGNQPQHF. The CDR3, as DNA: TGTGCCAGCAGACCGACAGGGTTTGGCAATCAGCCCCAGCATTTT. The chain combines TRBV6-5 with TRBJ1-5; 7 bases agree with TRBD1. Losses at the gene ends were 6 bases for V and 2 bases for J; bases not matched to a gene: 7. CDR3 length: 15 amino acids. Germline assignment: CDR1 MNHEY and CDR2 SVGAGI.